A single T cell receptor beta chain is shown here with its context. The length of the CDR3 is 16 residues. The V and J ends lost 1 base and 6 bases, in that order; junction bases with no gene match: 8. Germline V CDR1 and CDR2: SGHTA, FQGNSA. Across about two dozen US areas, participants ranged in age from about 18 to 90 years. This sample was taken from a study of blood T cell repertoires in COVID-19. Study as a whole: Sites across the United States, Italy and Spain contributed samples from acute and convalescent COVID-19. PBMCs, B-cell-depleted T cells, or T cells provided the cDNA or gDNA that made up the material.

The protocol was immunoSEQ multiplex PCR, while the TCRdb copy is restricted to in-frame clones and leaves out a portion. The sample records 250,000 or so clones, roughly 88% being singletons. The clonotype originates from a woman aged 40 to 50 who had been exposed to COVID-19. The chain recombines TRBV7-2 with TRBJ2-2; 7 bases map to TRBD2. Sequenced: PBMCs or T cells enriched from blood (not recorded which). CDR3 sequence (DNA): TGTGCCAGCAGCTTAGTTGGCGGGGGAGCCCCCGGGGAGCTGTTTTTT. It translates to CASSLVGGGAPGELFF.